This T cell receptor (beta chain) comes out of a study of cytomegalovirus exposure and HLA in healthy donors. Study results and limitations: Within the data, a cluster of highly shared sequence variants was likely a sequencing artifact. The study reported that TCR beta sequences accurately predicted HLA-A and HLA-B alleles in most subjects. Presence/absence analyses assumed roughly uniform sequencing depth across donors. Equally common other TCR beta chains were less clonally expanded than HLA-associated ones, a later analysis found.

This CDR3 has 12 residues. Germline V lookup: CDR1 SGHTA, CDR2 FQGNSA. V lost 2 bases to trimming and J lost 5 bases, with 4 bases between them. For this clone: Its antigen is undetermined.

The PCR was carried out with 60 Vbeta primers and 13 Jbeta primers. Data came from immunoSEQ multiplex PCR; TCRdb stores just in-frame clones and leaves some out. Among around 180,000 clones listed, approximately 86% were seen once. This TCR came from a woman under 30 in good health and CMV-seronegative. V gene TRBV7-2 combines with J gene TRBJ1-5, with D hard to call. Sequenced: PBMCs. The CDR3 coding sequence is TGTGCCAGCAGCTTACGGGATCAGCCCCAGCATTTT. Translated, it gives CASSLRDQPQHF.